This TCR beta chain was identified during a study of blood T cell repertoires in COVID-19. Looking at the study overall: Sources were T cells, B-cell-depleted T cells, or PBMCs; the material itself was cDNA or gDNA.

Authors' analysis steps: Estimates of nucleated cell counts were drawn from the amplification of reference gene primers. Profiled with immunoSEQ multiplex PCR; TCRdb holds only in-frame clones, not every one. That table supplies the V and J calls and clone size; D and trimming were determined from the DNA. The sample includes some 50,000 clones, 84% seen only once; the top ten take roughly 1.5%. This clonotype was sampled from a man aged 50-59 years with acute or convalescent COVID-19. Sequenced: peripheral blood.

DNA for the CDR3: TGTGCCAGCAGAGGTGACTCAACGAATCAGCCCCAGCATTTT. It translates to CASRGDSTNQPQHF. The rearrangement uses TRBV25-1 and TRBJ1-5; the D is unclear. Germline values: CDR1 MGHDK, CDR2 SYGVNS. The V and J ends lost 6 bases and 4 bases respectively, with 13 bases between them. The length of the CDR3 is 14 residues.